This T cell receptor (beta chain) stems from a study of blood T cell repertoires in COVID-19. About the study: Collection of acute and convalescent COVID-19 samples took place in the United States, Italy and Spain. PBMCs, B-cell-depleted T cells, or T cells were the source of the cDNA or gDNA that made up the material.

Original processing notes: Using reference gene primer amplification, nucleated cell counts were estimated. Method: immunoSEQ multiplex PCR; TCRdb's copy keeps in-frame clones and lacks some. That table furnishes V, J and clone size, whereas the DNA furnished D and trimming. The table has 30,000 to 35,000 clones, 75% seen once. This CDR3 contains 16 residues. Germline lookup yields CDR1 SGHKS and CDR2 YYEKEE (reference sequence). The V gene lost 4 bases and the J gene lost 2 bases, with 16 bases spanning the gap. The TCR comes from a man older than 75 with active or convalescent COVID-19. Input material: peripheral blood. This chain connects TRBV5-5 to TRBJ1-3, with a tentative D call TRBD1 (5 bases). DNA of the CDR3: TGTGCCAGCAGCCGATCGCCACAGGAACCTGGAAACACCATATATTTT. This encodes CASSRSPQEPGNTIYF.